This passage covers 32 T cell receptor beta chains from one sample sequenced in a study of human T cells and chemical hapten exposure. Within the library, unique molecular identifiers were attached to each individual cDNA molecule. TCRdb independently ran MiXCR on the reads; one entry per CDR3 protein. This repertoire shows some 4,600 distinct CDR3 sequences, around 49% found once; its top ten account for around 3.4%. Sample treatment: therapeutic diphenylcyclopropenone sensitization with weekly scalp DPC. The material sequenced was whole blood, taken before DPC sensitization or 2, 6, or about 24 weeks after (not recorded which). These receptors all come from an adult with alopecia areata. Some clones in this sample may be carry-over from other donors' samples. This table probably holds off-target reads from a library built for another chain.

V usage is TRBV5-1 and J usage is TRBJ2-7; 9 bases line up with TRBD2. Germline trimming cut 3 bases from V and 2 bases from J; bases unmatched to any gene: 6. The CDR3 loop spans 15 amino acids. Germline V lookup: CDR1 SGHRS, CDR2 YFSETQ. CDR3 DNA: TGCGCCAGCAGCTCTTATAGCGGGGGACCCTACGAGCAGTACTTC. It codes for CASSSYSGGPYEQYF. Full variable domain (missing parts from reference TRBV5-1 and TRBJ2-7): KAGVTQTPRYLIKTRGQQVTLSCSPISGHRSVSWYQQTPGQGLQFLFEYFSETQRNKGNFPGRFSGRQFSNSRSEMNVSTLELGDSALYLCASSSYSGGPYEQYFGPGTRLTVT.

V usage is TRBV4-3 and J usage is TRBJ2-7; tentatively, D is TRBD2 (6 bases). This CDR3 is 15 amino acids long. V was clipped by 0 bases and J by 3 bases, with 12 bases between them. CDR1 and CDR2 from the germline V gene are LGHNA and YSLEER. CDR3 protein: CASSQERGLHYEQYF. As DNA, the CDR3 is TGCGCCAGCAGCCAAGAGCGGGGCCTCCACTACGAGCAGTACTTC.

This clonotype occurred a few times. V gene TRBV27 combines with J gene TRBJ2-1, with 9 positions matching TRBD2. This CDR3 is built from 16 residues. Germline CDR1 MNHEY, CDR2 SMNVEV (reference sequence). Unmatched junction bases numbered 13, after V lost 6 bases and J lost 7 bases. This CDR3 reads CASRTIAGVMRNEQFF. The DNA for the CDR3 is TGTGCCAGCAGAACTATAGCGGGAGTGATGCGGAATGAGCAGTTCTTC.

This clonotype was recorded once. The V gene is TRBV10-3, the J gene TRBJ2-3; D might be TRBD2 (6 bases). There are 15 residues in the CDR3. V was shortened by 4 bases and J by 1 base, with 12 bases between the two germline ends. CDR1 is ENHRY and CDR2 is SYGVKD in the germline V gene. The CDR3 DNA reads as TGTGCCATCAGTGTGGAAGCGGGCCGCACAGATACGCAGTATTTT. Encoded protein: CAISVEAGRTDTQYF.

This sequence joins TRBV5-5 and TRBJ2-3; D gene unclear. CDR1 and CDR2 from the germline V gene are SGHKS and YYEKEE (reference sequence). V gave up 1 base and J gave up 1 base, with 13 bases separating them. The CDR3 length is 16 residues. CDR3 residues: CASSLQEGVRTDTQYF. Here the CDR3 DNA reads TGTGCCAGCAGCTTGCAGGAAGGAGTCCGCACAGATACGCAGTATTTT.

The chain couples TRBV7-8 to TRBJ2-7, with 7 bases aligning to TRBD1. CDR3 length: 15 amino acids. V lost 6 bases, J lost 4 bases, and 12 bases stayed unmatched. Germline-derived CDR1 and CDR2 are SGHVS and FQNEAQ. In DNA, the CDR3 is TGTGCCAGCAGTCCTAACGCGAGACAGGGTTACGAGCAGTACTTC. This translates into CASSPNARQGYEQYF.

This clonotype showed up just a few times. This rearrangement joins TRBV28 to TRBJ2-2; D is perhaps TRBD2 (6 bases). V lost 0 bases to trimming and J lost 0 bases, with 8 bases between them. In germline, CDR1 is MDHEN, CDR2 SYDVKM. This CDR3 is built from 16 residues. CDR3 sequence reads: CASSLWVAANTGELFF. The CDR3 DNA is TGTGCCAGCAGTTTATGGGTAGCGGCGAACACCGGGGAGCTGTTTTTT.

The chain carries TRBV28 and TRBJ2-7; weak D call: TRBD2 (5 bases). CDR3 size: 14 residues. The V gene's germline CDR1 is MDHEN and CDR2 SYDVKM. V gave up 3 bases and J gave up 6 bases, with 15 bases separating them. This CDR3 reads CASSFRGPPSEQYF. The CDR3 coding sequence is TGTGCCAGCAGTTTTCGCGGGCCGCCTTCCGAGCAGTACTTC.

The rearrangement links TRBV6-2 or TRBV6-3 to TRBJ2-2; D remains unclear. The V end lost 8 bases, the J end lost 3 bases, and 13 bases lay between the germline ends. CDR3 length: 14 amino acids. CDR1 MNHEY and CDR2 SVGEGT come from the germline V gene. The CDR3 sequence is CASRAYGDTGELFF. In nucleotides, the CDR3 is TGTGCCAGCCGAGCCTACGGCGACACCGGGGAGCTGTTTTTT.

V is TRBV4-1 and J is TRBJ2-2; possible D gene TRBD2, 5 bases. Per the germline V gene, CDR1 is MGHRA and CDR2 is YSYEKL. Trimming removed 4 bases at V and 4 bases at J, with 7 bases between. The length of the CDR3 is 13 residues. The CDR3 region has the DNA TGCGCCAGCAGCCTTGCGGGCACCGGGGAGCTGTTTTTT. Amino acids: CASSLAGTGELFF.

This rearrangement joins TRBV10-1 to TRBJ2-3; D is ambiguous. CDR1 is WNHNN, CDR2 SYGVQD, per germline (reference sequence). This CDR3 is built from 13 residues. Deletions cut 1 base from V and 3 bases from J, with 5 bases between. The CDR3: CASSELETDTQYF. The CDR3 nucleotides read TGCGCCAGCAGTGAGTTGGAGACAGATACGCAGTATTTT.

Only a few counts were recorded for this clonotype. The V gene is TRBV5-5, the J gene TRBJ2-3, with 7 bases lining up with TRBD1. From germline, CDR1 is SGHKS and CDR2 YYEKEE (reference sequence). V shed 4 bases, J shed 0 bases, and the junction held 8 bases outside the gene matches. The CDR3 contains 16 residues. The CDR3 loop is CASSGNSGQSTDTQYF. The CDR3 DNA sequence: TGTGCCAGCAGCGGAAATTCGGGACAGAGCACAGATACGCAGTATTTT.

This chain connects TRBV5-1 to TRBJ2-3; 13 nucleotides line up with TRBD2. Germline assignment: CDR1 SGHRS and CDR2 YFSETQ. The CDR3 length is 16 residues. The V gene end was trimmed by 2 bases and the J gene end by 5 bases; junction bases not matched to a gene: 5. The CDR3 DNA reads as TGCGCCAGCAGCTTACTAGCGGGGGGGCCTCAAGATACGCAGTATTTT. It translates to CASSLLAGGPQDTQYF.

V gene TRBV10-3 combines with J gene TRBJ2-3; no clear D gene. The CDR3 runs to 13 residues. Germline CDR1 ENHRY, CDR2 SYGVKD. V lost 0 bases and J lost 6, with 7 bases in between. CDR3 region: CAISESAADTQYF. CDR3 sequence (DNA): TGTGCCATCAGTGAGTCGGCGGCGGATACGCAGTATTTT.

In DNA, the CDR3 is TGTGCCAGCAGCTTAGATTCATCGGCCTCCTACGAGCAGTACTTC. The encoded protein is CASSLDSSASYEQYF. This chain joins TRBV11-3 and TRBJ2-7; no firm D call. V gave up 0 bases and J gave up 0 bases, with 9 bases separating them. The CDR3 spans 15 residues. Germline loops: CDR1 SGHNT, CDR2 YENEEA.

This clonotype was recorded a few times. This chain uses TRBV7-6 with TRBJ2-7; the match to TRBD2 covers 7 bases. V gave up 5 bases and J gave up 2 bases; unmatched junction bases: 9. The CDR3 has 15 amino acids. Germline CDR1 SGHVS, CDR2 FNYEAQ. CDR3 in amino acids: CASSLEGGSAYEQYF. CDR3 coding DNA: TGTGCCAGCAGCCTGGAGGGAGGGAGCGCCTACGAGCAGTACTTC.

This clonotype turned up a few times. The chain links TRBV5-5 to TRBJ2-3; D is perhaps TRBD2 (5 bases). The germline gives CDR1 SGHKS, CDR2 YYEKEE (reference sequence). This CDR3 region has 18 residues. The V and J ends lost 0 bases and 1 base respectively, with 18 bases between them. CDR3 coding DNA: TGTGCCAGCAGCTTGGGACTCCCCCAGAGCGGAGGCACAGATACGCAGTATTTT. Residues: CASSLGLPQSGGTDTQYF.

This clonotype showed up just a few times. The J gene is TRBJ2-7, the V gene TRBV4-2, with D perhaps TRBD1 or TRBD2 (6 bases each). Trimming stripped 3 bases from V and 0 bases from J, with 18 bases between. The CDR3 has 17 amino acids. Looked up from germline, CDR1 is LGHNA and CDR2 is YNFKEQ. The CDR3 DNA sequence: TGTGCCAGCAGCCAGTTCCCGGGGGCGACCTCCTCCTACGAGCAGTACTTC. Its protein product is CASSQFPGATSSYEQYF.

This clonotype was seen only a few times. V and J are TRBV5-1 and TRBJ2-7; D is ambiguous. The germline V gene has CDR1 SGHRS and CDR2 YFSETQ. This CDR3 is 11 amino acids long. Trimming cost V 2 bases and J 6 bases, with 6 bases left between them. This CDR3 reads CASSLDGEQYF. CDR3 nucleotides: TGCGCCAGCAGCTTAGACGGCGAGCAGTACTTC.

The J gene is TRBJ2-7, the V gene TRBV6-2 or TRBV6-3; D is tentatively TRBD1 or TRBD2 (6 bases each). There are 15 residues in the CDR3. Germline CDR1 and CDR2: MNHEY and SVGEGT. V lost 4 bases, J lost 7 bases, and 20 bases lay in between. The CDR3 coding sequence is TGTGCCAGCAGTTTAAGGGGGGCTCCTGGACGGGAGCAGTACTTC. It specifies CASSLRGAPGREQYF.

This clonotype occurred a few times. This rearrangement joins TRBV29-1 to TRBJ2-5; perhaps TRBD1 as D (6 bases). The CDR3 covers 14 residues. V lost 0 bases and J 2 bases, leaving 10 bases between the germline ends. The germline V gene has CDR1 SQVTM and CDR2 ANQGSEA. The CDR3 nucleotides read TGCAGCGTTGAAGAAGTGGACAGACAAGAGACCCAGTACTTC. Translating gives CSVEEVDRQETQYF.

This clonotype has only a few counts. The CDR3 nucleotides are TGTGCCAGCAGTGACCCCGGACGCCGGACCGGGGAGCTGTTTTTT. Residues: CASSDPGRRTGELFF. V gene TRBV2 combines with J gene TRBJ2-2, with unresolved D. The V end lost 3 bases, the J end lost 5 bases, and 13 bases lay between the germline ends. The CDR3 length is 15 residues. CDR1 is SNHLY and CDR2 is FYNNEI in the germline V gene.

CDR3 in amino acids: CASSLLGNYGYTF. In nucleotides, the CDR3 is TGCGCCAGCAGCTTGTTAGGGAACTATGGCTACACCTTC. V gene TRBV5-1 combines with J gene TRBJ1-2; no clear D gene. Germline CDR1 and CDR2: SGHRS and YFSETQ. Trimming removed 1 base from V and 2 bases from J, with 6 bases in between. The CDR3 consists of 13 residues.

Only a few counts were recorded for this clonotype. V usage is TRBV12-3 or TRBV12-4 and J usage is TRBJ2-5, with 11 bases that match TRBD1. This CDR3 is 15 amino acids long. The V and J ends lost 7 bases and 5 bases, in that order; junction bases with no gene match: 9. Here the CDR3 DNA reads TGTGCCAGCACCACCCGGACAGGGGGCGCGGAGACCCAGTACTTC. Amino acids: CASTTRTGGAETQYF.

In its sample, this clonotype was seen a few times. The genes are TRBV5-1 and TRBJ2-6, with D perhaps assigned TRBD1 or TRBD2 (5 bases each). The V end was cut by 7 bases, the J end by 0 bases, with 11 bases between. The CDR3 length is 15 residues. Germline CDR1 is SGHRS and CDR2 is YFSETQ. The CDR3 coding sequence is TGCGCCAGCCACCCGAGGGGCTCTGGGGCCAACGTCCTGACTTTC. Residues: CASHPRGSGANVLTF.

The chain is built from TRBV7-9 and TRBJ2-2; a possible D gene is TRBD1 (5 bases). The V end was cut by 6 bases, the J end by 0 bases, with 11 bases between. Per the germline V gene, CDR1 is SEHNR and CDR2 is FQNEAQ (reference sequence). The CDR3 is 15 residues long. The CDR3 loop reads CASRSQTANTGELFF. The CDR3 nucleotides read TGTGCCAGCAGGTCTCAGACAGCGAACACCGGGGAGCTGTTTTTT.

The chain joins TRBV29-1 to TRBJ2-7; tentative D call: TRBD2 (7 bases). This CDR3 spans 13 amino acids. V gave up 5 bases and J gave up 3 bases, with 14 bases separating them. Germline CDR1 and CDR2: SQVTM and ANQGSEA. The CDR3 loop is CSVWGGRGYEQYF. The DNA for the CDR3 is TGCAGCGTTTGGGGGGGGCGAGGCTACGAGCAGTACTTC.

The chain is built from TRBV7-9 and TRBJ2-2; TRBD1 matches at 7 bases. Germline CDR1 and CDR2: SEHNR and FQNEAQ (reference sequence). Trimming removed 6 bases from V and 0 bases from J; junction bases left unmatched: 10. The CDR3 length is 17 residues. CDR3 loop: CASSSPLTGPNTGELFF. CDR3 in DNA: TGTGCCAGCAGTTCTCCTCTGACAGGGCCGAACACCGGGGAGCTGTTTTTT.

This clonotype came up a few times. This chain links TRBV10-3 with TRBJ2-3, with D perhaps matching TRBD2 (5 bases). This CDR3 spans 15 amino acids. The germline gives CDR1 ENHRY, CDR2 SYGVKD. The germline V and J ends were trimmed by 6 bases and 0 bases, with 13 bases remaining between them. Here the CDR3 DNA reads TGTGCCATCAGGAGGTCGGGGTTTAGCACAGATACGCAGTATTTT. This codes for CAIRRSGFSTDTQYF.

The J gene is TRBJ2-5, the V gene TRBV6-2 or TRBV6-3, with 7 bases fitting TRBD2. The CDR3 has 15 residues. From germline, CDR1 is MNHEY and CDR2 SVGEGT. Unmatched junction bases numbered 7, after V lost 6 bases and J lost 0 bases. As DNA, the CDR3 is TGTGCCAGCAGGGAGTGGGGGGGAAACCAAGAGACCCAGTACTTC. Protein product: CASREWGGNQETQYF.

The V gene is TRBV3-1, the J gene TRBJ2-2, with D maybe TRBD2 (6 bases). CDR1 and CDR2 (germline): LGHDT, YNNKEL (reference sequence). V lost 2 bases and J lost 4, with 11 bases in between. The CDR3 runs to 15 residues. The CDR3 loop is CASSQMGGSTGELFF. Written as DNA, the CDR3 is TGTGCCAGCAGCCAAATGGGGGGAAGCACCGGGGAGCTGTTTTTT. The full variable domain, with the rest looked up from reference TRBV3-1 and TRBJ2-2, is DTAVSQTPKYLVTQMGNDKSIKCEQNLGHDTMYWYKQDSKKFLKIMFSYNNKELIINETVPNRFSPKSPDKAHLNLHINSLELGDSAVYFCASSQMGGSTGELFFGEGSRLTVL.

J is TRBJ2-5 and V is TRBV3-1; the D gene is possibly TRBD2 (6 bases). Deletions cut 4 bases from V and 2 bases from J, with 8 bases between. Germline V CDR1 and CDR2: LGHDT, YNNKEL (reference sequence). This CDR3 region has 13 residues. Here the CDR3 reads CASSLSGQETQYF. The CDR3 DNA sequence: TGTGCCAGCAGCCTTAGCGGACAAGAGACCCAGTACTTC.